This T cell receptor beta chain was sequenced in a study of blood T cell repertoires in COVID-19 (TCRdb year 2020). Some background on the complete study: Samples from collaborators originated in the United States, Italy and Spain and spanned both the acute and convalescent phases of COVID-19. The material from the prospective study consisted of cDNA or gDNA derived from T cells, B-cell-depleted T cells, or PBMCs. A freely available public database, intended as a resource for researchers studying the immune response to SARS-CoV-2, is where the repertoires were released. Where HLA class I and class II types were available, the types were taken from metadata supplied by the sample provider, not from assay-based typing. Samples were obtained from the ongoing ImmuneRACE study (first 160 participants) and from about 1,300 subjects provided by 6 global collaborators. Deeply sampled blood TCRbeta repertoires from subjects exposed to, actively infected with, or recovered from COVID-19 were included in the dataset. Nearly every sample came with metadata listing a de-identified subject ID, COVID-19 status, age in years and sex. On the study overall, not on this receptor specifically: How much clinical and demographic metadata was included differed by source and by participant, and the metadata was provided uncurated.

TCRbeta CDR3 regions were amplified from genomic DNA using the immunoSEQ Assay, a bias-controlled multiplex PCR. In the paper's pipeline: Nucleated cell counts per sample were estimated from amplification of reference gene primers within the assay. Sequence reads were collapsed and filtered to measure the absolute abundance of every unique TCRbeta CDR3 rearrangement. For each sample, productive Simpson clonality was calculated as the square root of Simpson's diversity index over productive rearrangements. Imported from immuneACCESS, the table was reduced by TCRdb to in-frame sequences with V and J called. These copies leave out some clones; in studies compared against another copy, an unresolved V gene accounts for under half, and the cause of the remainder is not known. The V and J calls and clone size are taken from that table; D and trimming were inferred from the DNA. The table for this sample lists about 23,000 clones; 90% of them were counted only once. The top ten clonotypes cover over 15% of the sample.

Whole blood was collected in K2EDTA tubes by collaborating institutions according to the institutions' own protocols. For TCRbeta analysis, collaborators shipped samples in one of three forms: frozen whole blood, isolated PBMCs, or DNA extracted from either of those sample types. A word on this clone: Its antigen is currently not known. There are no base qualities to consult, and no much larger clone falls within one base.

The CDR3 sequence holds 15 residues, the cysteine and phenylalanine included. The entry retains the CDR3 DNA only, 45 bases that are in frame from base 1. The germline V gene sets CDR1 to SGDLS and CDR2 to YYNGEE. Trimming removed 4 bases from V and 7 bases from J, leaving 17 bases between the germline ends. Sequences were obtained from peripheral blood. This TCR came from a human donor in a cohort sampled during active COVID-19. Here the chain combines TRBV9 and TRBJ1-4; D gene: possibly TRBD1, on 6 matching bases. The CDR3 amino acid sequence is: CASSPGGGLSEKLFF. The nucleotide sequence is TGTGCCAGCAGCCCAGGCGGGGGGCTTAGTGAAAAACTGTTTTTT.